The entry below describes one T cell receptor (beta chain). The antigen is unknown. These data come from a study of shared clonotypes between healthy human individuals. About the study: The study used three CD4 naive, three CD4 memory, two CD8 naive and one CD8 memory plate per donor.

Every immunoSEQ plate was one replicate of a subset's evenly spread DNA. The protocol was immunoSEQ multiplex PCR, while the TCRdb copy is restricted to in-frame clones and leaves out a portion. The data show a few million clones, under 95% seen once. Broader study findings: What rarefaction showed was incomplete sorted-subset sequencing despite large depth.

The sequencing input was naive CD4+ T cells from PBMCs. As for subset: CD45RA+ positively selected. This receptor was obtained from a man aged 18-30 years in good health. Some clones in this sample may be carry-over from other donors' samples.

CDR3 residues: CASSKGQGVGYEQYF. CDR3 coding DNA: TGTGCCAGCAGCAAGGGACAGGGAGTCGGGTACGAGCAGTACTTC. V and J are TRBV5-5 and TRBJ2-7, with TRBD1 identical over 9 bases. Germline CDR1 SGHKS, CDR2 YYEKEE (reference sequence). The CDR3 extends over 15 amino acids. V lost 4 bases to trimming and J lost 4 bases; unmatched junction nucleotides: 9.